These T cell receptor beta chains were read from a single sample in a study of vaccination effects on CD4 cells after COVID-19. These receptors have no known antigen. Some clones are missing from TCRdb's copy, which holds only in-frame ones; the method was immunoSEQ multiplex PCR. The sample contains around 79,000 clones, 60% to 85% of which appear only once. The sequenced sample was CD4+ T cells from PBMCs cultured with SARS-CoV-2 spike peptides, obtained before COVID-19 vaccination. Receptor source: a human donor who received a COVID-19 vaccine. The CDR3 runs from the conserved cysteine through the conserved F or W. Fields, in order: V gene, J gene, CDR3 protein.

TRBV2	TRBJ1-4	CASGRAGSNEKLFF
TRBV9	TRBJ1-2	CASSPGGGVSGYTF
TRBV10-3	TRBJ2-2	CAIRDGTGWTGELFF
TRBV19	TRBJ1-5	CASSIESDEPQHF
TRBV6-5	TRBJ2-5	CASSYVGIERETQYF
TRBV6-6	TRBJ1-1	CASSPHMNTEAFF
TRBV19	TRBJ2-3	CASSTLTVEKQYF
TRBV2	TRBJ2-5	CASSVGGGFQETQYF
TRBV24-1	TRBJ2-5	CATSDSGGGLVETQYF
TRBV7-3	TRBJ2-2	CASSTGTRNTGELFF
TRBV4-1	TRBJ2-3	CASSYLTRPGDTQYF
TRBV5-1	TRBJ2-2	CASSFWAGMSNTGELFF
TRBV7-2	TRBJ2-3	CASSFLGGTTTDTQYF
TRBV25-1	TRBJ2-5	CASSESRGWETQYF
TRBV5-6	TRBJ2-5	CASSLKAGDQETQYF
TRBV7-3	TRBJ2-1	CASSSVSGAYNEQFF
TRBV12-5	TRBJ2-2	CASGRTNVPAGELFF
TRBV6-5	TRBJ1-6	CASSFEEPRDSPLHF
TRBV6-6	TRBJ1-6	CASSSQGGNSPLHF
TRBV19	TRBJ1-1	CASRGIGMNTEAFF
TRBV28	TRBJ2-2	CASSYPTGLFNTGELFF
TRBV7-2	TRBJ1-2	CASSLSLDRSPGGYTF
TRBV9	TRBJ1-6	CASSVEGGLNSPLHF
TRBV5-1	TRBJ2-5	CASSLGGGGQETQYF
TRBV14	TRBJ1-2	CASSQSAGATTYGYTF
TRBV7-3	TRBJ2-2	CASSPRGEGTTGELFF
TRBV4-3	TRBJ1-1	CASSRLVKGGMGYTEAFF
TRBV5-5	TRBJ1-1	CASSDSGVNTEAFF
TRBV6-2/TRBV6-3	TRBJ1-5	CASSAGGPRNQPQHF
TRBV6-4	TRBJ1-1	CASSDRRNTEAFF
TRBV18	TRBJ2-2	CASSRGNTGELFF
TRBV10-3	TRBJ2-3	CAISALAGVTDTQYF
TRBV7-2	TRBJ2-3	CASRRGGASTDTQYF
TRBV20-1	TRBJ2-5	CSASGSQRGRETQYF
TRBV19	TRBJ2-1	CASSSAGVLYNEQFF
TRBV6-5	TRBJ1-5	CASRPGGRLNQPQHF
TRBV19	TRBJ2-1	CASSSTGFSYNEQFF
TRBV6-5	TRBJ2-3	CASSRDIYTDTQYF
TRBV2	TRBJ1-3	CASSWQPGNTIYF
TRBV5-5	TRBJ2-3	CASSVTKTSGGTDTQYF
TRBV30	TRBJ2-3	CAWSVGLTSTDTQYF